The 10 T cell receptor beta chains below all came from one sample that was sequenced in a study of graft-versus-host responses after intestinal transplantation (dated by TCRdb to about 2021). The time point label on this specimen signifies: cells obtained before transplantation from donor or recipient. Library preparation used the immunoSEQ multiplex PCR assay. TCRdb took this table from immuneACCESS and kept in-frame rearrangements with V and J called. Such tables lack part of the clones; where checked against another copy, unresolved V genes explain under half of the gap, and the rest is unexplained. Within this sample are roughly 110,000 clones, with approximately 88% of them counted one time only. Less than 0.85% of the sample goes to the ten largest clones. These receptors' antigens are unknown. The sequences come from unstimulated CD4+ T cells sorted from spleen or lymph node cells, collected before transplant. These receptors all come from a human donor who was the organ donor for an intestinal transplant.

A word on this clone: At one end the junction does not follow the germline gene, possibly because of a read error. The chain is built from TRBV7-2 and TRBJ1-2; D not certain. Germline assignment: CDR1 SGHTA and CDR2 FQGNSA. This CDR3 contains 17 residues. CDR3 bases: TGTGCCAGCAGCCCCTTCTATGCCGGTACAAGTAACTATGGCCACACCTTC. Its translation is CASSPFYAGTSNYGHTF.

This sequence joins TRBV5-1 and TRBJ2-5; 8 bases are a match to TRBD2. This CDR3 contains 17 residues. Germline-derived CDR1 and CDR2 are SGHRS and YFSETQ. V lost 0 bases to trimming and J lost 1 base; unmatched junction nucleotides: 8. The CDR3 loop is CASSLVGGLAGQETQYF. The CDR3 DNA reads TGCGCCAGCAGCTTGGTTGGGGGTCTAGCGGGCCAAGAGACCCAGTACTTC.

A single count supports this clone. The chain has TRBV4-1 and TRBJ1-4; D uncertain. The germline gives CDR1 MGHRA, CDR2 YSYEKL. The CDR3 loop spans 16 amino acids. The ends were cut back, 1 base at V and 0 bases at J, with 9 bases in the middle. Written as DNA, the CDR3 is TGCGCCAGCAGCCAAGCTCTTAAAGCAACTAATGAAAAACTGTTTTTT. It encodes CASSQALKATNEKLFF.

The CDR3 DNA follows: TGTGCCAGCAGTTACGGAAAGGGGGAAGCTTTCTTT. Encoded protein: CASSYGKGEAFF. The chain employs TRBV6-7 and TRBJ1-1; weak D call: TRBD1 (5 bases). TRBV6-7 carries the ORF label, with uncertain function. The CDR3 runs to 12 residues. Trimming cost V 2 bases and J 8 bases, with 9 bases left between them.

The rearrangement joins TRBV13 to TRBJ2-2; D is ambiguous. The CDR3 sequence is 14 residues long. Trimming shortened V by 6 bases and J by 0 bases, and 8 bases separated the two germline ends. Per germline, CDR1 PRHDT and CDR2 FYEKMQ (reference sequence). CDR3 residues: CASRPGANTGELFF. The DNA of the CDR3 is TGTGCCAGCAGACCTGGGGCGAACACCGGGGAGCTGTTTTTT.

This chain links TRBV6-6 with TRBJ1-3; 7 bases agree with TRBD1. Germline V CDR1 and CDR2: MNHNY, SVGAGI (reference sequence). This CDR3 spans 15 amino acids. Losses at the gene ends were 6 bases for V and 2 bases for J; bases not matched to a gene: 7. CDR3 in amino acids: CASRPQGVAGNTIYF. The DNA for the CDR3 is TGTGCCAGCAGGCCTCAGGGGGTTGCTGGAAACACCATATATTTT.

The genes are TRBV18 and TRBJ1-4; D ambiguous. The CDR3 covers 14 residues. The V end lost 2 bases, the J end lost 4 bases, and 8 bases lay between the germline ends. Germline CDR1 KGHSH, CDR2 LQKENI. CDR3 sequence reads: CASSPGWGNEKLFF. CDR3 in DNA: TGTGCCAGCTCACCAGGTTGGGGTAATGAAAAACTGTTTTTT.

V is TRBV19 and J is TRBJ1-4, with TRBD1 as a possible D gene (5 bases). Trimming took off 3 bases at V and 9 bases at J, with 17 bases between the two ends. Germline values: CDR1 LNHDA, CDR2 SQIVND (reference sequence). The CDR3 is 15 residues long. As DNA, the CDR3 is TGTGCCAGTAGTATCCGCCGAAGTCAGGGAAAAAAACTGTTTTTT. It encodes CASSIRRSQGKKLFF.

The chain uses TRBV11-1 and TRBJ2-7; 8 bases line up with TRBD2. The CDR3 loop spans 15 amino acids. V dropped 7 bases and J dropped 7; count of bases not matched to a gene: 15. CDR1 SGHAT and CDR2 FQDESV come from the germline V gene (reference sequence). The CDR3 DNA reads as TGTGCCAGCACCCCCGGGGGGGCAGACCCAAAGGAGCAGTACTTC. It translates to CASTPGGADPKEQYF.

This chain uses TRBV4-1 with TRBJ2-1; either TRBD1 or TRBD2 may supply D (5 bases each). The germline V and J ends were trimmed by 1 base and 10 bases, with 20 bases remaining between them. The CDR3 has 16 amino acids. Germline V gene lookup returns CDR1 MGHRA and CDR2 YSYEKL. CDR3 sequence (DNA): TGCGCCAGCAGCCAAGTTGTGAGGGGAACCCCAGGGGAGCAGTTCTTC. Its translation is CASSQVVRGTPGEQFF.